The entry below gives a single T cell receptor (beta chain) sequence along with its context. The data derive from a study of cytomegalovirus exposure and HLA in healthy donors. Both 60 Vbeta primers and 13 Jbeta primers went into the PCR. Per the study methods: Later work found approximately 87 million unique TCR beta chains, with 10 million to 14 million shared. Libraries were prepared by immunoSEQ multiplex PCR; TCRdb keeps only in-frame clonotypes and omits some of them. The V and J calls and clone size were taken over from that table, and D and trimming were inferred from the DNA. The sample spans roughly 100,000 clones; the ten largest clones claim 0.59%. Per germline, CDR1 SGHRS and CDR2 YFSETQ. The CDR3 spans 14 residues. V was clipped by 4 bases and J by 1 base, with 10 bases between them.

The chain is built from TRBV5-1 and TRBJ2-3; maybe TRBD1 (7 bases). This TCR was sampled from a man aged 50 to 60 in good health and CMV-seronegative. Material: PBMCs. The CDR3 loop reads CASSRRGGTDTQYF. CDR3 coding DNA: TGCGCCAGCAGCCGCAGGGGGGGCACAGATACGCAGTATTTT. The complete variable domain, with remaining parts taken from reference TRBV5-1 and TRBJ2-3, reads KAGVTQTPRYLIKTRGQQVTLSCSPISGHRSVSWYQQTPGQGLQFLFEYFSETQRNKGNFPGRFSGRQFSNSRSEMNVSTLELGDSALYLCASSRRGGTDTQYFGPGTRLTVL.